This T cell receptor beta chain was observed in a study of blood T cell repertoires in COVID-19. Overall study context: Samples taken during acute and convalescent COVID-19 were collected in the United States, Italy and Spain. T cells, B-cell-depleted T cells, or PBMCs provided the cDNA or gDNA that served as material.

The V segment lost 5 bases and the J segment 6 bases; nucleotides outside the gene matches: 13. CDR1 is LNHDA, CDR2 SQIVND, per germline (reference sequence). The CDR3 extends over 16 amino acids. This study enrolled people aged about 18 to 95 from about two dozen US geographic areas. Original data processing: Amplification with reference gene primers provided the estimates of nucleated cell counts. The data were produced by immunoSEQ multiplex PCR, yet TCRdb's version contains in-frame clones alone and is incomplete. V and J calls and clone size are given by that table; D and trimming were obtained from the DNA. This repertoire shows about 300,000 clones, around nine tenths found once; its top ten account for 2.9%.

Material: PBMCs or T cells enriched from blood (not recorded which). The chain carries TRBV19 and TRBJ1-1; TRBD1 aligns across 9 bases. This sequence was found in a woman aged 45-65 years who had been exposed to COVID-19. The CDR3 loop reads CASSPQTGGLGAEAFF. The DNA of the CDR3 is TGTGCCAGTAGTCCACAGACAGGGGGGTTAGGGGCTGAAGCTTTCTTT. Full variable domain (rest looked up from reference TRBV19 and TRBJ1-1): DGGITQSPKYLFRKEGQNVTLSCEQNLNHDAMYWYRQDPGQGLRLIYYSQIVNDFQKGDIAEGYSVSREKKESFPLTVTSAQKNPTAFYLCASSPQTGGLGAEAFFGQGTRLTVV.